This TCR beta chain derives from a study of lung T cells in sarcoidosis with Löfgren's syndrome. Study at large: Löfgren's syndrome patients were the main repertoire analysis focus. Whole-study findings and limits: TRAV12-1 and TRBV2 were reportedly most expanded in Löfgren's patients. Paired TRAV12-1/TRBV2 TCRs showed CDR3 homology and preferential pairing.

V lost 3 bases and J 6 bases, leaving 14 bases between the germline ends. The CDR3 is 14 amino acids. Per the germline V gene, CDR1 is LGHDT and CDR2 is YNNKEL (reference sequence). Worth noting for this clonotype: Its antigen is unidentified.

TCRdb re-called the reads with MiXCR, one entry per CDR3 protein. The sample includes about 63,000 distinct CDR3 sequences, about 20% of them seen just once. The specimen was CD4+ T cells from PBMCs. The V gene is TRBV3-1, the J gene TRBJ1-2; TRBD1 might be the D (5 bases). The clonotype was recovered from a human donor with sarcoidosis (Löfgren's syndrome or another form), or a control subject (not recorded which). CDR3 bases: TGTGCCAGCAGCCACCGGGGGATCTGGGATGGCTACACCTTC. Its translation is CASSHRGIWDGYTF.